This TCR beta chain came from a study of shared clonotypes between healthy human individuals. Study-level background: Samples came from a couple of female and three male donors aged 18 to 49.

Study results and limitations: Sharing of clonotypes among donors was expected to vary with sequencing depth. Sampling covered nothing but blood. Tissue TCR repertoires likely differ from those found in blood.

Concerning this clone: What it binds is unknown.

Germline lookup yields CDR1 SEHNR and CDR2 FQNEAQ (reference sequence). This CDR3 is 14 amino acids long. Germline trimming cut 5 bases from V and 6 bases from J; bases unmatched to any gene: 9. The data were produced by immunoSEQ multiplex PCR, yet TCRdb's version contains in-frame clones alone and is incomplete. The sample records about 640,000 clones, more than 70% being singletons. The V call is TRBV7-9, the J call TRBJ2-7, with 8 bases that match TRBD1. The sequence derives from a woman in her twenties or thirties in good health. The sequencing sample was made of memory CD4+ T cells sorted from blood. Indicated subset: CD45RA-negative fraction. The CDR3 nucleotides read TGTGCCAGCAGCAGAGGACAGGGCTTTGCCGAGCAGTACTTC. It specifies CASSRGQGFAEQYF.